This T cell receptor (beta chain) was identified during a study of blood T cell repertoires in COVID-19. Looking at the study overall: COVID-19 samples from acute and convalescent phases originated in the United States, Italy and Spain. T cells, B-cell-depleted T cells, or PBMCs supplied cDNA or gDNA.

Trimming pared 6 bases from V and 7 bases from J, leaving 10 bases between. CDR1 is SNHLY, CDR2 FYNNEI, per germline. The CDR3 covers 13 residues. Data came from immunoSEQ multiplex PCR; TCRdb stores just in-frame clones and leaves some out. The sample carries fewer than 90,000 clones, roughly 87% recorded once. This sequence originates from a male donor with acute or convalescent COVID-19. Sample: peripheral blood. The rearrangement links TRBV2 to TRBJ1-6; D is perhaps TRBD1 (5 bases). Here the CDR3 DNA reads TGTGCCAGCAGCGGCAGGGTCAATTCACCCCTCCACTTT. Translating gives CASSGRVNSPLHF.